This TCR beta chain is drawn from a study of blood T cell repertoires in COVID-19. The CDR3 totals 14 residues. Germline CDR1 and CDR2: SGHTA and FQGNSA. V lost 0 bases to trimming and J lost 5 bases; unmatched junction nucleotides: 2. Those who participated ranged in age from 18 to 89 years and resided in approximately 26 US areas. Clinical history as reported by participants underpinned cohort assignment. For recovered donors of Cohort 3, there were two negative PCRs, clearance, or symptom resolution. In the source study's methods: Reference gene primer amplification gave nucleated cell count estimates. Some clones are missing from TCRdb's copy, which holds only in-frame ones; the method was immunoSEQ multiplex PCR. That table is the source of V, J and clone size, and D and trimming were worked out from the DNA. The sample has 150,000 to 200,000 clones; about nine tenths are singletons.

The clonotype comes from a woman aged 25 to 39 who had recovered from COVID-19. This rearrangement joins TRBV7-2 to TRBJ2-5, with TRBD1 identical over 8 bases. Material: PBMCs or T cells enriched from blood (not recorded which). The CDR3 loop is CASSLARGLETQYF. CDR3 in DNA: TGTGCCAGCAGCTTAGCCAGGGGGCTTGAGACCCAGTACTTC.